This TCR beta chain was recorded in a study of beta chain features in type 1 diabetes. Isolated RNA was reverse transcribed in full, so expressed TCRB transcripts were sequenced. The data were produced by immunoSEQ multiplex PCR, yet TCRdb's version contains in-frame clones alone and is incomplete. The sample has 500,000 to 850,000 clones, roughly 13% seen once. This clone has only a few counts. Its specificity is unknown. The ends were cut back, 1 base at V and 8 bases at J, with 15 bases in the middle. There are 13 residues in the CDR3. The V gene's germline CDR1 is GTSNPN and CDR2 SVGIG (reference sequence). Study findings and constraints: Type 1 diabetes patients had moderately but significantly shorter TCRB CDR3s in all four CD4+ subsets.

The sequence was collected from a man between 18 and 29 years old with type 1 diabetes. The sequenced material came from naive CD4+ T cells from blood. The chain employs TRBV30 and TRBJ2-7; D assignment may be TRBD1 or TRBD2 (7 bases each). The CDR3 sequence: CAWSEAGGVQQYF. The CDR3, as DNA: TGTGCCTGGAGTGAGGCAGGGGGGGTTCAGCAGTACTTC.